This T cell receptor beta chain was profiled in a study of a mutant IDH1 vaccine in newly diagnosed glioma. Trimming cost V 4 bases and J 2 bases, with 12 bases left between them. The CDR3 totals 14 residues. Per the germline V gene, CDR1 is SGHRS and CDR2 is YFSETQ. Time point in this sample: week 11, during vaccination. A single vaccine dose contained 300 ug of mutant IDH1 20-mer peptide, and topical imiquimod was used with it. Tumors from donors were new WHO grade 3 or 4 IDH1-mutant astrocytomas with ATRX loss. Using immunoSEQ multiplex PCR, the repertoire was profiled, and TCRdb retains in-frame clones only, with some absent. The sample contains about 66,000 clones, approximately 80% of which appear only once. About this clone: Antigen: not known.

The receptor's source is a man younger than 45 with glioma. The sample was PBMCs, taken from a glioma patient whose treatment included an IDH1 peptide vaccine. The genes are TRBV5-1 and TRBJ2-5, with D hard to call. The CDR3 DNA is TGCGCCAGCAGCGAACCGGCCGCACAAGAGACCCAGTACTTC. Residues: CASSEPAAQETQYF. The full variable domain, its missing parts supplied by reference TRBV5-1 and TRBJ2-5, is KAGVTQTPRYLIKTRGQQVTLSCSPISGHRSVSWYQQTPGQGLQFLFEYFSETQRNKGNFPGRFSGRQFSNSRSEMNVSTLELGDSALYLCASSEPAAQETQYFGPGTRLLVL.